The 29 T cell receptor beta chains in this list originate from one sample, sequenced in a study of regulatory T cells in long-lasting Graves disease. Investigators prepared the TCR beta libraries by applying iRepertoire HTBI primers and Arm-PCR of CDR3 regions. TCRdb reanalysed the multiplex PCR reads using MiXCR and keeps one entry per CDR3 protein. The repertoire holds under 300,000 distinct CDR3 sequences, with more than 15% as singletons. The time point: newly diagnosed GD, antithyroid drugs for less than 3 months. Researchers made the TCR library from RNA that was extracted from PBMCs. The sample also formed part of further work on T cells in Graves' hyperthyroidism and ophthalmopathy.

The sample here was peripheral blood mononuclear cells (PBMCs), taken at new diagnosis, from a patient treated with antithyroid drugs. These receptors were taken from a woman aged 30 to 39 with Graves disease.

This clonotype was observed at least ten times. The rearrangement links TRBV2 to TRBJ1-1; D gene ambiguous. Trimming pared 6 bases from V and 7 bases from J, leaving 6 bases between. The germline V gene encodes CDR1 SNHLY and CDR2 FYNNEI. This CDR3 spans 10 amino acids. The CDR3 loop reads CASRVGEAFF. CDR3 bases: TGTGCCAGCAGGGTCGGTGAAGCTTTCTTT.

This clonotype was seen at least ten times. The chain uses TRBV12-3 or TRBV12-4 and TRBJ1-2; the D is unclear. This CDR3 has 14 residues. Trimming shortened V by 6 bases and J by 5 bases, and 16 bases separated the two germline ends. This CDR3 reads CASSPRTLTYGYTF. As DNA, the CDR3 is TGTGCCAGCAGCCCTAGGACGCTGACTTATGGCTACACCTTC.

This clonotype showed up just once. This sequence is one base from a far larger clone and is likely a read error. This sequence joins TRBV20-1 and TRBJ2-7, with 8 positions matching TRBD2. The CDR3 extends over 15 amino acids. Germline V gene sequence: CDR1 DFQATT, CDR2 SNEGSKA (reference sequence). Unmatched junction bases numbered 17, after V lost 6 bases and J lost 7 bases. The CDR3 here is CSANPGGAAINEQYF. The CDR3 bases are TGCAGTGCCAATCCGGGGGGGGCCGCAATAAATGAGCAGTACTTC.

In its sample, this clonotype was seen a few times. This chain links TRBV10-2 with TRBJ1-2; a weak D match, TRBD1 (5 bases). Germline V lookup: CDR1 WSHSY, CDR2 SAAADI. This CDR3 region has 13 residues. The V gene lost 4 bases and the J gene lost 7 bases, with 13 bases spanning the gap. For the CDR3, the DNA is TGCGCCAGCAGTGGACGGGGGGTTGGTGGCTACACCTTC. It is translated as CASSGRGVGGYTF.

There are many counts of this clonotype. The chain uses TRBV12-3 or TRBV12-4 and TRBJ2-1, with 13 bases identical to TRBD2. This CDR3 has 16 residues. The junction had 5 bases not matched to a gene; V was cut back by 6 bases and J by 3 bases. CDR3 amino acids: CASRGTSGAFYNEQFF. Here the CDR3 DNA reads TGTGCCAGCAGGGGGACTAGCGGGGCCTTCTACAATGAGCAGTTCTTC.

The genes are TRBV19 and TRBJ1-3, with D possibly matching TRBD1 (6 bases). Germline CDR1 and CDR2: LNHDA and SQIVND (reference sequence). This CDR3 has 13 residues. The V gene lost 7 bases and the J gene lost 1 base, with 8 bases spanning the gap. The CDR3 DNA reads TGTGCCAGTAAGGACAGTTCTGGAAACACCATATATTTT. Amino acid sequence: CASKDSSGNTIYF.

The sample holds many counts of this clonotype. The chain employs TRBV4-1 and TRBJ2-1, with 12 bases lining up with TRBD2. The CDR3 is 16 residues long. Trimming cost V 4 bases and J 9 bases; bases outside gene matches: 10. The germline V gene encodes CDR1 MGHRA and CDR2 YSYEKL. The CDR3 bases are TGCGCCAGCAGCCGCGCCCTAGCGGGGGGGCCGGGTGAGCAGTTCTTC. As protein: CASSRALAGGPGEQFF.

Comments on this clonotype: This may stem from a read error, because a much larger clone lies one nucleotide away. The rearrangement uses TRBV6-1 and TRBJ1-1, with TRBD1 matching over 9 bases. The CDR3 has 14 residues. The germline V gene has CDR1 MNHNS and CDR2 SASEGT. The trim removed 10 bases at V and 1 base at J, leaving 7 bases unmatched. CDR3 loop: CANMWGQGNTEAFF. CDR3 bases: TGTGCCAACATGTGGGGACAGGGGAACACTGAAGCTTTCTTT.

This clonotype was detected ten times or more. This chain connects TRBV5-6 to TRBJ1-3; TRBD1 aligns across 8 bases. This CDR3 comprises 12 residues. CDR1 and CDR2 (germline): SGHDT, YYEEEE. J gave up 15 bases and V 5 bases, and 10 bases lay outside the gene matches. CDR3 region: CASSLSRDRPYF. The CDR3, as DNA: TGTGCCAGCAGTCTATCCCGGGACAGGCCATATTTT.

This clonotype was picked up many times. J is TRBJ1-4 and V is TRBV20-1, with a weak D call TRBD1 (5 bases). Trimming pared 3 bases from V and 5 bases from J, leaving 13 bases between. The germline CDR1 and CDR2 sequences are DFQATT and SNEGSKA (reference sequence). CDR3 length: 14 residues. The CDR3 is CSASLQEGNEKLFF. In DNA form, the CDR3 reads TGCAGTGCTAGCTTACAGGAAGGGAATGAAAAACTGTTTTTT.

The chain carries TRBV24-1 and TRBJ2-2; D might be TRBD2 (5 bases). V was cut by 3 bases and J by 8 bases, with 12 bases left in between. CDR3 length: 14 residues. Germline CDR1 and CDR2: KGHDR and SFDVKD. The CDR3 is CATSDDRRTGELFF. For the CDR3, the DNA is TGTGCCACCAGTGATGACCGGCGGACTGGGGAGCTGTTTTTT.

This clonotype occurred many times. This CDR3 is CASSLVGTDTQYF. The CDR3 DNA reads as TGTGCCAGCAGCTTAGTGGGCACAGATACGCAGTATTTT. The genes are TRBV7-2 and TRBJ2-3; D is unresolved. Trimming shortened V by 1 base and J by 1 base, and 3 bases separated the two germline ends. The CDR3 is 13 residues long. Germline CDR1 and CDR2: SGHTA and FQGNSA. Filled out from reference TRBV7-2 and TRBJ2-3, the complete variable domain reads GAGVSQSPSNKVTEKGKDVELRCDPISGHTALYWYRQSLGQGLEFLIYFQGNSAPDKSGLPSDRFSAERTGGSVSTLTIQRTQQEDSAVYLCASSLVGTDTQYFGPGTRLTVL.

The chain employs TRBV5-8 and TRBJ2-7; the D call may be TRBD1 or TRBD2 (5 bases each). CDR1 is SGHTS, CDR2 YDEGEE, per germline. The CDR3 is 15 residues long. Trimming removed 0 bases at V and 0 bases at J, with 10 bases between. The CDR3 is CASSLVWGPSYEQYF. Written as DNA, the CDR3 is TGTGCCAGCAGCTTGGTCTGGGGACCCTCCTACGAGCAGTACTTC.

This clonotype was seen repeatedly, ten times or more. Compared with germline, one end of the junction differs, possibly owing to a read error. This chain uses TRBV6-1 with TRBJ2-2, with 7 bases lining up with TRBD2. The CDR3 covers 17 residues. The germline CDR1 and CDR2 sequences are MNHNS and SASEGT. The CDR3 reads CASSGSSGLPNTGELFF. The CDR3 DNA reads as TGCGCCAGCAGTGGATCTTCGGGACTACCGAACACCGGGGAGCTGTTTTTT.

As concerns this clonotype: This sequence may be a read error, since a much larger clone differs from it by one base. This rearrangement joins TRBV7-9 to TRBJ1-6; D is ambiguous. Per the germline V gene, CDR1 is SEHNR and CDR2 is FQNEAQ (reference sequence). Trimming removed 8 bases from V and 0 bases from J, with 14 bases in between. The CDR3 runs 16 residues. The CDR3, as DNA: TGTGCCAGCCGCCCCGGACGGAGCTCCTATAATTCACCCCTCCACTTT. This encodes CASRPGRSSYNSPLHF.

This clonotype has at least ten counts. The rearrangement links TRBV6-1 to TRBJ2-5; D might be TRBD1 or TRBD2, each matching 5 bases. Germline V gene sequence: CDR1 MNHNS, CDR2 SASEGT. V lost 0 bases and J lost 5, with 13 bases in between. The CDR3 has 15 residues. The CDR3, as DNA: TGTGCCAGCAGTGAAGCGCTTGGGGGTTACGAGACCCAGTACTTC. Its translation is CASSEALGGYETQYF.

Regarding this clonotype: This is likely an artifact of a read error, given a far larger clone one base away. J is TRBJ1-1 and V is TRBV7-9; D remains ambiguous. The CDR3 totals 13 residues. Germline CDR1 is SEHNR and CDR2 is FQNEAQ (reference sequence). This CDR3 reads CASSSFTNTEASF. The DNA of the CDR3 is TGTGCCAGCAGCTCCTTTACGAACACTGAAGCTTCCTTT. Complete variable domain (other parts from reference TRBV7-9 and TRBJ1-1): DTGVSQNPRHKITKRGQNVTFRCDPISEHNRLYWYRQTLGQGPEFLTYFQNEAQLEKSRLLSDRFSAERPKGSFSTLEIQRTEQGDSAMYLCASSSFTNTEASFGQGTRLTVV.

This clonotype showed up just a few times. This probably arose from a read error, given a far larger clone one base away. The gene calls are TRBV7-2 and TRBJ2-7, with TRBD2 matching over 8 bases. V gave up 11 bases and J gave up 7 bases; unmatched junction bases: 19. The CDR3 runs to 15 residues. Per germline, CDR1 SGHTA and CDR2 FQGNSA. CDR3 sequence reads: CASRPGGSSYNEQYF. For the CDR3, the DNA is TGTGCCTCCCGCCCGGGAGGGAGCTCCTACAATGAGCAGTACTTC.

This clonotype was counted many times. This rearrangement joins TRBV18 to TRBJ1-2, with a tentative D call TRBD1 (5 bases). Germline V lookup: CDR1 KGHSH, CDR2 LQKENI. V shed 10 bases and J shed 4 bases, with 22 bases lying between them. The CDR3 consists of 15 residues. The CDR3 region has the DNA TGTGCCACCTCCCCCGGCGCAGGGTTGCTCTATGGCTACACCTTC. Amino acids: CATSPGAGLLYGYTF.

For this clonotype: A far bigger clonotype differs at one base, so this is likely a read error. The CDR3 region has the DNA TGTGCCAGCAGCCGTAACAGGGCCAACAATTTACCCCTCCACTTT. Translating it yields CASSRNRANNLPLHF. V and J are TRBV9 and TRBJ1-6, with a tentative D call TRBD1 (6 bases). Per the germline V gene, CDR1 is SGDLS and CDR2 is YYNGEE. The CDR3 runs to 15 residues.

This clonotype was recorded a few times. The V and J genes are TRBV5-1 and TRBJ2-5; D unresolved. Trimming stripped 6 bases from V and 1 base from J, with 7 bases between. In germline, CDR1 is SGHRS, CDR2 YFSETQ. This CDR3 region has 12 residues. The CDR3 spells CASTRSQETQYF. The CDR3 bases are TGCGCCAGCACCCGTAGCCAAGAGACCCAGTACTTC.

Only a few counts were recorded for this clonotype. The chain couples TRBV19 to TRBJ2-1; D remains ambiguous. Between the trimmed V and J ends, which lost 4 bases and 8 bases, there was a span of 6 bases. The CDR3 is made up of 11 amino acids. Germline CDR1 LNHDA, CDR2 SQIVND (reference sequence). CDR3 DNA: TGTGCCAGTAGTACCCTCGATGAGCAGTTCTTC. This translates into CASSTLDEQFF.

This clonotype has just a few counts. This chain uses TRBV7-9 with TRBJ1-2, with unresolved D. CDR1 is SEHNR and CDR2 is FQNEAQ in the germline V gene (reference sequence). The CDR3 contains 15 residues. The V and J ends lost 1 base and 4 bases respectively, with 13 bases between them. CDR3 sequence reads: CASSLDGVSAYGYTF. The CDR3 bases are TGTGCCAGCAGCTTAGATGGGGTGTCAGCCTATGGCTACACCTTC.

For this clonotype: This may arise from a read error, as a much more abundant clone is one base away. The CDR3 DNA reads TGTGCCAGCAGCACCTCTCGGGAGAAGTTCTTC. This gives the protein CASSTSREKFF. The chain has TRBV5-4 and TRBJ2-1; tentative D call: TRBD2 (6 bases). The CDR3 extends over 11 amino acids. Trimming pared 4 bases from V and 14 bases from J, leaving 13 bases between. Germline lookup yields CDR1 SGHNT and CDR2 YYREEE (reference sequence).

This clonotype was counted at least ten times. The rearrangement links TRBV20-1 to TRBJ1-4, with D unclear. V was pared by 7 bases and J by 8 bases, with 11 bases between. There are 11 residues in the CDR3. CDR1 and CDR2 (germline): DFQATT, SNEGSKA (reference sequence). The CDR3, as DNA: TGCAGTGTTGGATGGAGGGAAAAACTGTTTTTT. This translates into CSVGWREKLFF.

This clonotype has more than one count but fewer than ten. Since a much larger clone is just one base distant, this may be a read error. The chain recombines TRBV7-9 with TRBJ1-1; 7 bases line up with TRBD1. CDR1 and CDR2 (germline): SEHNR, FQNEAQ (reference sequence). The ends lost 6 bases at V and 1 base at J; junction bases unmatched: 5. This CDR3 has 14 amino acids. The DNA for the CDR3 is TGTGCCAGCAGTGGACAGGTAGGGAACACTGAAGCTTTCTTT. Translated, it gives CASSGQVGNTEAFF. The variable domain in full, with the rest retrieved from reference TRBV7-9 and TRBJ1-1, is DTGVSQNPRHKITKRGQNVTFRCDPISEHNRLYWYRQTLGQGPEFLTYFQNEAQLEKSRLLSDRFSAERPKGSFSTLEIQRTEQGDSAMYLCASSGQVGNTEAFFGQGTRLTVV.

This clonotype was counted many times. The chain uses TRBV7-9 and TRBJ2-1; the D gene could be TRBD1 or TRBD2 (5 bases each). CDR1 SEHNR and CDR2 FQNEAQ come from the germline V gene (reference sequence). This CDR3 spans 18 amino acids. Between the trimmed V and J ends, which lost 1 base and 2 bases, there was a span of 18 bases. This CDR3 is CASSLVGRPGYTYNEQFF. CDR3 in DNA: TGTGCCAGCAGCTTAGTGGGGCGCCCGGGATACACCTACAATGAGCAGTTCTTC.

This clonotype was detected many times. V and J are TRBV7-2 and TRBJ2-3; a possible D gene is TRBD2 (6 bases). Germline CDR1 reads SGHTA; CDR2 reads FQGNSA. Trimming removed 5 bases at V and 7 bases at J, with 13 bases between. This CDR3 contains 13 residues. In DNA form, the CDR3 reads TGTGCCAGCAGCATCAACGGGGGTAATACGCAGTATTTT. Protein sequence: CASSINGGNTQYF.

CDR3 sequence: CASSFTRDPTPNTGELFF. DNA for the CDR3: TGTGCCAGCAGTTTTACGAGGGATCCCACCCCGAACACCGGGGAGCTGTTTTTT. This chain uses TRBV27 with TRBJ2-2, with D perhaps TRBD2 (5 bases). V lost 3 bases, J lost 0 bases, and 17 bases lay in between. The length of the CDR3 is 18 residues. Per germline, CDR1 MNHEY and CDR2 SMNVEV (reference sequence).